The 21 T cell receptor beta chains presented below share a single source sample, sequenced in a study of blood T cell repertoires in COVID-19. TCRdb keeps only in-frame clones here, not all; method: immunoSEQ multiplex PCR. The repertoire holds about 70,000 clones, with around 86% as singletons. Sequenced sample: peripheral blood. These receptors originate from a human donor in a cohort sampled during active COVID-19.

The gene calls are TRBV10-2 and TRBJ2-5, with D perhaps matching TRBD2 (7 bases). Germline V lookup: CDR1 WSHSY, CDR2 SAAADI. V was pared by 6 bases and J by 4 bases, with 15 bases between. This CDR3 spans 14 amino acids. Here the CDR3 DNA reads TGCGCCAGCAGGAGGGGGGGACGGACAGAGACCCAGTACTTC. This sequence encodes CASRRGGRTETQYF.

For this clone: One end of the junction is discordant with germline, which a read error may explain. Other DNA sequences of this sample code for an identical CDR3. The V and J genes are TRBV30 and TRBJ2-2, with D perhaps TRBD2 (6 bases). The CDR3 has 15 residues. The germline V gene has CDR1 GTSNPN and CDR2 SVGIG (reference sequence). The CDR3 is CAWSRASDYTGELFF. In nucleotides, the CDR3 is TGTGCCTGGAGTCGTGCTAGCGATTACACCGGAGAGCTGTTTTTT.

The rearrangement links TRBV7-3 to TRBJ1-6; D unresolved. This CDR3 has 13 amino acids. Germline CDR1 and CDR2: SGHTA and FQGTGA. Deletions cut 5 bases from V and 10 bases from J, with 12 bases between. The CDR3 DNA reads TGTGCCAGCAGCCTCGGTGGGCGATCACCCCTCCACTTT. Translated: CASSLGGRSPLHF.

The rearrangement joins TRBV7-2 to TRBJ2-7; weak D call: TRBD1 (6 bases). The V and J ends lost 4 bases and 2 bases respectively, with 15 bases between them. The germline V gene has CDR1 SGHTA and CDR2 FQGNSA. This CDR3 has 15 residues. Here the CDR3 reads CASSSPGTQAYEQYF. CDR3 bases: TGTGCCAGCAGCTCCCCCGGGACACAAGCCTACGAGCAGTACTTC. The whole variable domain, filled in from reference TRBV7-2 and TRBJ2-7, reads GAGVSQSPSNKVTEKGKDVELRCDPISGHTALYWYRQSLGQGLEFLIYFQGNSAPDKSGLPSDRFSAERTGGSVSTLTIQRTQQEDSAVYLCASSSPGTQAYEQYFGPGTRLTVT.

The V and J genes are TRBV6-4 and TRBJ2-3, with TRBD2 as a possible D gene (5 bases). V was clipped by 3 bases and J by 2 bases, with 12 bases between them. This CDR3 is 15 amino acids long. Germline assignment: CDR1 MRHNA and CDR2 SNTAGT. The CDR3, as DNA: TGTGCCAGCAGTGATGCGGGCAGCCCCACAGATACGCAGTATTTT. Its translation: CASSDAGSPTDTQYF.

The V call is TRBV10-1, the J call TRBJ2-3; 7 nucleotides line up with TRBD1. The germline V gene encodes CDR1 WNHNN and CDR2 SYGVQD (reference sequence). V dropped 5 bases and J dropped 4; count of bases not matched to a gene: 3. CDR3 size: 13 residues. The CDR3 loop reads CASSLQGADTQYF. The CDR3 nucleotides are TGCGCCAGCAGTCTTCAGGGGGCAGATACGCAGTATTTT.

This rearrangement joins TRBV7-9 to TRBJ2-3; the match to TRBD1 covers 9 bases. This CDR3 spans 16 amino acids. Germline V lookup: CDR1 SEHNR, CDR2 FQNEAQ (reference sequence). Trimming took 8 bases from V and 5 from J; bases not matched to a gene: 14. DNA of the CDR3: TGTGCCAGCCTGAGGGCCGGGACAGGGCATGGAGATACGCAGTATTTT. This encodes CASLRAGTGHGDTQYF.

The table lists this clone with a count of one. The chain has TRBV15 and TRBJ1-2; D is ambiguous. This CDR3 region has 14 residues. CDR1 is LNHNV and CDR2 is YYDKDF in the germline V gene (reference sequence). V lost 0 bases to trimming and J lost 5 bases, with 10 bases between them. CDR3 loop: CATSRDQQQYGYTF. The CDR3 DNA sequence: TGTGCCACCAGCAGAGATCAACAACAGTATGGCTACACCTTC.

Only one count was recorded for this clone. J is TRBJ1-4 and V is TRBV3-1 (or the pseudogene TRBV3-2); the D gene is possibly TRBD1 (5 bases). The CDR3 has 15 residues. Germline assignment: CDR1 LGHDT and CDR2 YNNKEL (reference sequence). V dropped 4 bases and J dropped 8 bases, with 17 bases sitting between them. The DNA of the CDR3 is TGTGCCAGCAGCCTCACTTCAGGGTTTCGGGAAAAACTGTTTTTT. It is translated as CASSLTSGFREKLFF.

V and J are TRBV4-3 and TRBJ2-1; D may be TRBD1 (6 bases). Trimming shortened V by 4 bases and J by 10 bases, and 8 bases separated the two germline ends. CDR3 size: 11 residues. CDR1 is LGHNA, CDR2 YSLEER, per germline. The CDR3 nucleotides read TGCGCCAGCAGCCTACAGGGCGAGCAGTTCTTC. Its protein is CASSLQGEQFF.

This chain uses TRBV30 with TRBJ1-4, with D maybe TRBD1 (5 bases). Germline values: CDR1 GTSNPN, CDR2 SVGIG (reference sequence). The CDR3 spans 14 residues. Trimming shortened V by 0 bases and J by 8 bases, and 13 bases separated the two germline ends. This chain's CDR3 is CAWSVQGGREKLFF. For the CDR3, the DNA is TGTGCCTGGAGTGTCCAGGGAGGACGAGAAAAACTGTTTTTT.

This sequence joins TRBV7-2 and TRBJ2-1; a possible D gene is TRBD1 (5 bases). Germline V CDR1 and CDR2: SGHTA, FQGNSA. Between the trimmed V and J ends, which lost 2 bases and 2 bases, there was a span of 10 bases. CDR3 size: 15 residues. DNA for the CDR3: TGTGCCAGCAGCTTAAGTCAGGGTGCCTACAATGAGCAGTTCTTC. It translates to CASSLSQGAYNEQFF.

This clone appeared a few times. V gene TRBV19 combines with J gene TRBJ1-2, with TRBD1 matching over 9 bases. CDR1 and CDR2 from the germline V gene are LNHDA and SQIVND (reference sequence). The length of the CDR3 is 15 residues. V shed 7 bases and J 5 bases; nucleotides not matched to a gene: 11. The CDR3 loop reads CASTSPRQGVYGYTF. The CDR3 coding sequence is TGTGCCAGTACCTCCCCCCGACAGGGGGTATATGGCTACACCTTC. Complete variable domain (other parts from reference TRBV19 and TRBJ1-2): DGGITQSPKYLFRKEGQNVTLSCEQNLNHDAMYWYRQDPGQGLRLIYYSQIVNDFQKGDIAEGYSVSREKKESFPLTVTSAQKNPTAFYLCASTSPRQGVYGYTFGSGTRLTVV.

This sequence joins TRBV5-1 and TRBJ2-1; possibly TRBD1 for D (6 bases). Per the germline V gene, CDR1 is SGHRS and CDR2 is YFSETQ. V was cut by 6 bases and J by 6 bases, with 19 bases left in between. The CDR3 runs 15 residues. Here the CDR3 reads CASIHSGAPTNEQFF. CDR3 sequence (DNA): TGCGCCAGCATACATTCAGGGGCGCCGACCAATGAGCAGTTCTTC. Variable domain in full (rest from reference TRBV5-1 and TRBJ2-1): KAGVTQTPRYLIKTRGQQVTLSCSPISGHRSVSWYQQTPGQGLQFLFEYFSETQRNKGNFPGRFSGRQFSNSRSEMNVSTLELGDSALYLCASIHSGAPTNEQFFGPGTRLTVL.

Details on this clone: The sample holds other DNA sequences that translate to the same CDR3. The genes are TRBV19 and TRBJ1-1; D is unclear. The ends were cut back, 3 bases at V and 1 base at J, with 9 bases in the middle. Germline V CDR1 and CDR2: LNHDA, SQIVND (reference sequence). The CDR3 totals 14 residues. The CDR3 reads CASSIQAANTEAFF. The CDR3 DNA reads TGTGCCAGTAGTATTCAGGCAGCGAACACTGAAGCTTTCTTT.

This chain joins TRBV10-3 and TRBJ2-5; D is unresolved. V shed 5 bases and J shed 2 bases, with 15 bases lying between them. Germline V CDR1 and CDR2: ENHRY, SYGVKD. The CDR3 sequence is 15 residues long. In nucleotides, the CDR3 is TGTGCCATCAGTACTTTCGGTGGGCAACAAGAGACCCAGTACTTC. Its translation: CAISTFGGQQETQYF.

For this clone: Other DNA sequences within the sample encode an identical CDR3. The chain employs TRBV19 and TRBJ1-1; D call uncertain. The germline CDR1 and CDR2 sequences are LNHDA and SQIVND (reference sequence). The CDR3 has 12 residues. Trimming cost V 5 bases and J 4 bases, with 8 bases left between them. The CDR3 is CASSPGGTEAFF. The DNA of the CDR3 is TGTGCCAGTAGTCCGGGAGGCACTGAAGCTTTCTTT.

The CDR3 DNA sequence: TGTGCCTGGAGAAAACAGGGAAGGGTTCCTAATTCACCCCTCCACTTT. Its translation: CAWRKQGRVPNSPLHF. The chain has TRBV30 and TRBJ1-6, with D perhaps matching TRBD1 (6 bases). The CDR3 is made up of 16 amino acids. Germline V gene data show CDR1 as GTSNPN and CDR2 as SVGIG (reference sequence). Trimming took off 3 bases at V and 6 bases at J, with 18 bases between the two ends.

The rearrangement links TRBV27 to TRBJ1-5; the D gene is possibly TRBD1 (5 bases). CDR1 and CDR2 (germline): MNHEY, SMNVEV (reference sequence). Trimming removed 4 bases from V and 4 bases from J, with 11 bases in between. This CDR3 comprises 14 residues. The CDR3 protein is CASSSAGMNQPQHF. Here the CDR3 DNA reads TGTGCCAGCAGTTCAGCAGGGATGAATCAGCCCCAGCATTTT.

V usage is TRBV2 and J usage is TRBJ1-1, with no clear D. From germline, CDR1 is SNHLY and CDR2 FYNNEI. With 3 bases removed from V and 1 base from J, the gap between germline ends came to 6 bases. There are 13 residues in the CDR3. CDR3: CASSEARNTEAFF. The DNA of the CDR3 is TGTGCCAGCAGTGAGGCCCGGAACACTGAAGCTTTCTTT.

By proportion, this clone is large. As DNA, the CDR3 is TGTGCCAGCAGTCCGGGGACAGAAATGAACACTGAAGCTTTCTTT. This encodes CASSPGTEMNTEAFF. This sequence joins TRBV27 and TRBJ1-1; 7 nucleotides align to TRBD1. J lost 0 bases, V lost 5 bases, and 6 bases had no gene match. Germline V gene lookup returns CDR1 MNHEY and CDR2 SMNVEV (reference sequence). The CDR3 has 15 amino acids.